The 29 T cell receptor beta chains reported below all come from one sample, sequenced in a study of T cell responses to AZD1222 COVID-19 vaccine. Repertoires were generated with immunoSEQ multiplex PCR, while TCRdb's copy carries only in-frame clones and drops some. The sample lists about 97,000 clones; approximately 90% were seen once. The material was peripheral blood, obtained on day 0 of AZD1222 vaccination. All receptors come from an adult in good health.

The chain joins TRBV28 to TRBJ1-4, with 9 bases that match TRBD1. The V gene's germline CDR1 is MDHEN and CDR2 SYDVKM. V was clipped by 5 bases and J by 7 bases; unmatched bases: 8. The CDR3 consists of 15 residues. CDR3 in amino acids: CASSHPGTGTEKLFF. For the CDR3, the DNA is TGTGCCAGCAGTCACCCCGGGACAGGGACTGAAAAACTGTTTTTT.

This clone was detected only a few times. The J gene is TRBJ1-1, the V gene TRBV7-9, with D perhaps TRBD1 (6 bases). Germline V gives CDR1 SEHNR, CDR2 FQNEAQ (reference sequence). The ends were cut back, 10 bases at V and 5 bases at J, with 14 bases in the middle. The CDR3 length is 12 residues. CDR3 amino acids: CATSRGLTEAFF. The CDR3 bases are TGTGCCACCTCCAGGGGTTTGACTGAAGCTTTCTTT.

This clone was found a few times. Other DNA sequences in this sample translate to the same CDR3. This chain uses TRBV6-2 or TRBV6-3 with TRBJ2-7; a weak D match, TRBD2 (5 bases). The CDR3 is 13 residues long. V lost 5 bases and J 2 bases, leaving 10 bases between the germline ends. The germline CDR1 and CDR2 sequences are MNHEY and SVGEGT. The CDR3 here is CASSRTGTYEQYF. DNA of the CDR3: TGTGCCAGCAGTCGGACTGGAACCTACGAGCAGTACTTC.

V gene TRBV19 combines with J gene TRBJ2-5; 7 bases are shared with TRBD1. CDR1 and CDR2 (germline): LNHDA, SQIVND (reference sequence). The ends lost 5 bases at V and 5 bases at J; junction bases unmatched: 11. The CDR3 consists of 15 residues. CDR3 nucleotide sequence: TGTGCCAGTAGTGACCGATTACAGGGGCGGGAGACCCAGTACTTC. Translated, it gives CASSDRLQGRETQYF.

The V and J genes are TRBV4-1 and TRBJ2-7, with TRBD1 as a possible D gene (7 bases). The CDR3 extends over 14 amino acids. Trimming left V 3 bases short and J 5 bases short, with 14 bases between. Germline values: CDR1 MGHRA, CDR2 YSYEKL. The CDR3, as DNA: TGCGCCAGCAGCCATACAGGGGAGGTAGACGAGCAGTACTTC. This codes for CASSHTGEVDEQYF.

The chain joins TRBV19 to TRBJ2-1, with 7 bases that match TRBD1. Germline V lookup: CDR1 LNHDA, CDR2 SQIVND (reference sequence). CDR3 size: 15 residues. J gave up 0 bases and V 5 bases, and 4 bases lay outside the gene matches. The CDR3 region has the DNA TGTGCCAGTAGTGACAGGGCCAGCTCCTACAATGAGCAGTTCTTC. As protein: CASSDRASSYNEQFF.

This rearrangement joins TRBV3-1 (or the pseudogene TRBV3-2) to TRBJ1-2; 10 bases match TRBD1. Germline V gene sequence: CDR1 LGHDT, CDR2 YNNKEL (reference sequence). V dropped 4 bases and J dropped 8; count of bases not matched to a gene: 7. This CDR3 region has 14 residues. The CDR3 DNA reads as TGTGCCAGCAGCCCCCGGGACAGGGGAGGGGGCTACACCTTC. This gives the protein CASSPRDRGGGYTF.

J is TRBJ2-7 and V is TRBV20-1; D gene ambiguous. The CDR3 runs 11 residues. V dropped 5 bases and J dropped 1 base, with 6 bases sitting between them. Per germline, CDR1 DFQATT and CDR2 SNEGSKA (reference sequence). This chain's CDR3 is CSASESYEQYF. CDR3 coding DNA: TGCAGTGCTTCCGAATCCTACGAGCAGTACTTC.

The V gene is TRBV11-2, the J gene TRBJ1-1; D is perhaps TRBD1 (5 bases). The CDR3 length is 19 residues. V was shortened by 1 base and J by 0 bases, with 21 bases between the two germline ends. Germline-derived CDR1 and CDR2 are SGHAT and FQNNGV. The CDR3 region has the DNA TGTGCCAGCAGCTTAGGGGGCCGCGCGGCCTCGGTTATGAACACTGAAGCTTTCTTT. Translating it yields CASSLGGRAASVMNTEAFF.

This sequence joins TRBV14 and TRBJ2-2; TRBD1 matches at 7 bases. V shed 4 bases, J shed 6 bases, and the junction held 11 bases outside the gene matches. Germline V gene data show CDR1 as SGHDN and CDR2 as FVKESK. The length of the CDR3 is 16 residues. Written as DNA, the CDR3 is TGTGCCAGCAGCCGGATGGGACAGAGGGTCCCCGGGGAGCTGTTTTTT. Its protein product is CASSRMGQRVPGELFF.

CDR3 DNA: TGCGCCAGCAGCTTAGCGGGGGGCTGGGATACGCAGTATTTT. As protein: CASSLAGGWDTQYF. V usage is TRBV5-1 and J usage is TRBJ2-3, with 9 bases lining up with TRBD2. Germline lookup yields CDR1 SGHRS and CDR2 YFSETQ. This CDR3 is 14 amino acids long. V lost 2 bases, J lost 6 bases, and 4 bases stayed unmatched. Based on the CDR3 plus reference TRBV5-1 and TRBJ2-3, the full variable domain is KAGVTQTPRYLIKTRGQQVTLSCSPISGHRSVSWYQQTPGQGLQFLFEYFSETQRNKGNFPGRFSGRQFSNSRSEMNVSTLELGDSALYLCASSLAGGWDTQYFGPGTRLTVL.

This chain connects TRBV24-1 to TRBJ2-2; D may be TRBD2 (6 bases). The V and J ends lost 4 bases and 6 bases respectively, with 14 bases between them. This CDR3 is 15 amino acids long. Germline assignment: CDR1 KGHDR and CDR2 SFDVKD. The CDR3, as DNA: TGTGCCACCAGTGACCGGGACTCGGAGGCCGGGGAGCTGTTTTTT. As protein: CATSDRDSEAGELFF.

V is TRBV6-2 or TRBV6-3 and J is TRBJ1-1; D unclear. Trimming cost V 5 bases and J 0 bases, with 10 bases left between them. The CDR3 consists of 14 residues. Germline V CDR1 and CDR2: MNHEY, SVGEGT. CDR3 sequence reads: CASSLRPMNTEAFF. CDR3 DNA: TGTGCCAGCAGTCTCAGGCCCATGAACACTGAAGCTTTCTTT.

V usage is TRBV6-1 and J usage is TRBJ1-1; D is unclear. The CDR3 totals 11 residues. Germline values: CDR1 MNHNS, CDR2 SASEGT. The V end was cut by 2 bases, the J end by 10 bases, with 8 bases between. The DNA of the CDR3 is TGTGCCAGCAGTGAATTGGTGAGAGCTTTCTTT. Protein: CASSELVRAFF.

CDR3 in amino acids: CASGFFPGTEAFF. DNA for the CDR3: TGTGCTAGTGGTTTTTTCCCTGGGACTGAAGCTTTCTTT. The chain links TRBV12-5 to TRBJ1-1; no clear D. The V gene's germline CDR1 is LGHNT and CDR2 FRNRAP. This CDR3 is 13 amino acids long. With 3 bases removed from V and 5 bases from J, the gap between germline ends came to 10 bases.

This clone was seen a handful of times. V gene TRBV6-1 combines with J gene TRBJ1-1; the match to TRBD1 covers 7 bases. After removal of 3 bases from V and 4 bases from J, the junction contained 2 bases not matched to a gene. Germline CDR1 and CDR2: MNHNS and SASEGT. The CDR3 sequence is 13 residues long. CDR3 in amino acids: CASSDTGVTEAFF. DNA of the CDR3: TGTGCCAGCAGTGACACAGGGGTCACTGAAGCTTTCTTT.

The rearrangement uses TRBV6-1 and TRBJ2-7, with 7 positions matching TRBD2. J gave up 3 bases and V 4 bases, and 6 bases lay outside the gene matches. CDR3 size: 14 residues. The germline V gene encodes CDR1 MNHNS and CDR2 SASEGT. CDR3 region: CASSGGRVDYEQYF. The CDR3 bases are TGTGCCAGCAGTGGGGGGAGGGTGGACTACGAGCAGTACTTC.

J is TRBJ2-5 and V is TRBV25-1; 13 nucleotides match TRBD2. CDR1 and CDR2 from the germline V gene are MGHDK and SYGVNS. J lost 5 bases, V lost 5 bases, and 8 bases had no gene match. There are 16 residues in the CDR3. The CDR3 sequence: CASSSTSGGAEETQYF. CDR3 nucleotide sequence: TGTGCCAGCAGTTCCACTAGCGGGGGGGCGGAGGAGACCCAGTACTTC.

This clone was seen a handful of times. The rearrangement uses TRBV6-1 and TRBJ2-3; the D gene is possibly TRBD2 (5 bases). V lost 2 bases and J 4 bases, leaving 13 bases between the germline ends. Germline loops: CDR1 MNHNS, CDR2 SASEGT. CDR3 length: 15 residues. In DNA, the CDR3 is TGTGCCAGCAGTGAAAACGAGGGAACCGCAGATACGCAGTATTTT. Translating gives CASSENEGTADTQYF.

This clone was counted a single time. The rearrangement joins TRBV5-5 to TRBJ2-5, with D uncertain. Trimming took off 0 bases at V and 1 base at J, with 7 bases between the two ends. There are 14 residues in the CDR3. The germline gives CDR1 SGHKS, CDR2 YYEKEE (reference sequence). The CDR3 spells CASSLGWVQETQYF. Written as DNA, the CDR3 is TGTGCCAGCAGCTTGGGGTGGGTCCAAGAGACCCAGTACTTC. The full variable domain, with the rest looked up from reference TRBV5-5 and TRBJ2-5, is DAGVTQSPTHLIKTRGQQVTLRCSPISGHKSVSWYQQVLGQGPQFIFQYYEKEERGRGNFPDRFSARQFPNYSSELNVNALLLGDSALYLCASSLGWVQETQYFGPGTRLLVL.

This clone has a single count. This rearrangement joins TRBV5-4 to TRBJ1-2; maybe TRBD1 (5 bases). Germline values: CDR1 SGHNT, CDR2 YYREEE (reference sequence). The CDR3 sequence is 14 residues long. Trimming left V 4 bases short and J 5 bases short, with 15 bases between. CDR3 sequence: CASSRRTGVYGYTF. CDR3 nucleotides: TGTGCCAGCAGCCGTCGAACAGGAGTTTATGGCTACACCTTC.

The chain combines TRBV7-8 with TRBJ1-3; no firm D call. The CDR3 covers 16 residues. Germline CDR1 reads SGHVS; CDR2 reads FQNEAQ. V was pared by 1 base and J by 6 bases, with 16 bases between. The CDR3 region is CASSLGAHPTQNTIYF. The CDR3 DNA sequence: TGTGCCAGCAGCTTAGGGGCCCATCCCACTCAAAACACCATATATTTT.

The J gene is TRBJ1-2, the V gene TRBV4-1, with D unresolved. The germline V gene has CDR1 MGHRA and CDR2 YSYEKL. The ends were cut back, 4 bases at V and 5 bases at J, with 14 bases in the middle. The CDR3 loop spans 14 amino acids. CDR3 protein: CASSPSGTVYGYTF. The CDR3 nucleotides read TGCGCCAGCAGCCCCTCCGGAACGGTTTATGGCTACACCTTC.

The chain carries TRBV19 and TRBJ2-4, with 7 positions matching TRBD1. The length of the CDR3 is 17 residues. The junction had 10 bases not matched to a gene; V was cut back by 4 bases and J by 1 base. CDR1 LNHDA and CDR2 SQIVND come from the germline V gene (reference sequence). The CDR3 DNA is TGTGCCAGTAGTAACCGACAGGGAAGAGGGGCCAAAAACATTCAGTACTTC. Amino acids: CASSNRQGRGAKNIQYF.

The V and J genes are TRBV5-1 and TRBJ2-2, with 7 bases fitting TRBD1. J gave up 5 bases and V 2 bases, and 9 bases lay outside the gene matches. The CDR3 is 16 amino acids. The germline V gene has CDR1 SGHRS and CDR2 YFSETQ. The CDR3 sequence is CASSFTDRAVTGELFF. CDR3 bases: TGCGCCAGCAGCTTTACCGACAGGGCGGTTACCGGGGAGCTGTTTTTT.

The V and J genes are TRBV6-1 and TRBJ2-1; 11 bases are shared with TRBD2. The junction had 2 bases not matched to a gene; V was cut back by 2 bases and J by 8 bases. The length of the CDR3 is 14 residues. Germline V CDR1 and CDR2: MNHNS, SASEGT. In DNA, the CDR3 is TGTGCCAGCAGTGAAACTAGCGGGGGATATGAGCAGTTCTTC. Its translation: CASSETSGGYEQFF.

The chain has TRBV9 and TRBJ1-2; no firm D call. Germline V gene lookup returns CDR1 SGDLS and CDR2 YYNGEE. V was trimmed by 0 bases and J by 0 bases, leaving 9 bases between them. The CDR3 is 15 amino acids. The CDR3 DNA sequence: TGTGCCAGCAGCGTAGGTGCCGCCTCTAACTATGGCTACACCTTC. Translation gives CASSVGAASNYGYTF.

This clone was recorded a few times. The chain joins TRBV7-9 to TRBJ1-5, with D unresolved. The CDR3 sequence is 12 residues long. V lost 1 base, J lost 4 bases, and 2 bases lay in between. Germline CDR1 reads SEHNR; CDR2 reads FQNEAQ (reference sequence). CDR3 in amino acids: CASSLVNQPQHF. The CDR3 DNA reads TGTGCCAGCAGCTTAGTTAATCAGCCCCAGCATTTT.

V usage is TRBV5-4 and J usage is TRBJ1-2, with 8 bases identical to TRBD1. Trimming removed 5 bases from V and 5 bases from J; junction bases left unmatched: 5. The germline CDR1 and CDR2 sequences are SGHNT and YYREEE (reference sequence). This CDR3 contains 13 residues. CDR3 in amino acids: CASRSGQAYGYTF. The DNA of the CDR3 is TGTGCCAGCAGATCGGGACAGGCATATGGCTACACCTTC.